This TCR beta chain was observed in a study of T cells in Graves' hyperthyroidism and ophthalmopathy. General study results and limits: Progression to ophthalmopathy was predicted a median of about six months early.

The CDR3 has 14 amino acids. Germline CDR1 is SEHNR and CDR2 is FQNEAQ (reference sequence). V lost 4 bases, J lost 5 bases, and 7 bases stayed unmatched. It was RNA transcripts that yielded the amplified TCR beta CDR3 regions. TCR CDR3 underwent first-round RT-PCR with the HTBI primer set. TCRdb recomputed calls from the multiplex PCR reads with MiXCR, one row per CDR3 protein. The data show 500,000 to 700,000 distinct CDR3 sequences, about a sixth seen once. Exclusion followed for patients with uncontrolled infection, other autoimmune disease, pregnancy or lactation. This clonotype was found many times. As yet, its antigen is unknown.

This receptor was obtained from a woman between 18 and 30 years old with Graves' hyperthyroidism. This chain connects TRBV7-9 to TRBJ2-5, with 7 bases matching TRBD1. Specimen: blood. The CDR3 sequence: CASSSTGAPETQYF. The CDR3 DNA is TGTGCCAGCAGCTCCACAGGGGCTCCGGAGACCCAGTACTTC.